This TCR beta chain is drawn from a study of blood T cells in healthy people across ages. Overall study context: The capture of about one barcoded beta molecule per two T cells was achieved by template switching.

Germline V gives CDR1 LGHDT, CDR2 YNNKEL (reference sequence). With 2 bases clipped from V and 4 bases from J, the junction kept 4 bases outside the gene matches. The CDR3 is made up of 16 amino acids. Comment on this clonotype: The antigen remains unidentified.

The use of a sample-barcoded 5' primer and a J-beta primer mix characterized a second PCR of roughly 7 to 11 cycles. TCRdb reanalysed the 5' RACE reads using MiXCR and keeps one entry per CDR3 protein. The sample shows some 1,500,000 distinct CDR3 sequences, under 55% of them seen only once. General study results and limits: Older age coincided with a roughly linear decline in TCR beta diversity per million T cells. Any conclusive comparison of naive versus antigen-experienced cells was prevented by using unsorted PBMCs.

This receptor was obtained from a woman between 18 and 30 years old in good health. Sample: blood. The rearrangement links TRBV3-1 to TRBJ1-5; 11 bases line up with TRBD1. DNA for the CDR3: TGTGCCAGCAGCCAATCCTGGGACAGGGGGAATCAGCCCCAGCATTTT. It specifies CASSQSWDRGNQPQHF.